A few counts support the clone carrying this T cell receptor delta chain. This likely stems from a read error, as it lies one base from a far larger clone. The identical CDR3 is also encoded by other nucleotide sequences in the sample. The data belong to a study of γδ T cells in repeated Plasmodium falciparum infection. TCRdb re-processed the multiplex PCR reads via CATT. The profile shows about 93,000 delta-chain clones, more than 0.85% of them singletons. Germline V CDR1 and CDR2: TSWWSYY, QGS. The CDR3 length is 25 residues. Bulk repertoires came from Vgamma9/Vdelta2+ or Vdelta2-negative gammadelta T cells flow-sorted from PBMC.

TRDV1 is the V gene, and the J gene was not called; the DNA was not used to check the table's D call, TRDD3. The specimen was gamma-delta T cells from blood. The sequence derives from a pool of human donors (malaria-infected and uninfected, not separated). The CDR3: CALGGALAFLYQHRVDSWDTRQMFF. The CDR3 DNA reads TGTGCTCTTGGGGGAGCGCTCGCCTTCCTATACCAGCACCGGGTCGACTCCTGGGACACCCGACAGATGTTCTTC.